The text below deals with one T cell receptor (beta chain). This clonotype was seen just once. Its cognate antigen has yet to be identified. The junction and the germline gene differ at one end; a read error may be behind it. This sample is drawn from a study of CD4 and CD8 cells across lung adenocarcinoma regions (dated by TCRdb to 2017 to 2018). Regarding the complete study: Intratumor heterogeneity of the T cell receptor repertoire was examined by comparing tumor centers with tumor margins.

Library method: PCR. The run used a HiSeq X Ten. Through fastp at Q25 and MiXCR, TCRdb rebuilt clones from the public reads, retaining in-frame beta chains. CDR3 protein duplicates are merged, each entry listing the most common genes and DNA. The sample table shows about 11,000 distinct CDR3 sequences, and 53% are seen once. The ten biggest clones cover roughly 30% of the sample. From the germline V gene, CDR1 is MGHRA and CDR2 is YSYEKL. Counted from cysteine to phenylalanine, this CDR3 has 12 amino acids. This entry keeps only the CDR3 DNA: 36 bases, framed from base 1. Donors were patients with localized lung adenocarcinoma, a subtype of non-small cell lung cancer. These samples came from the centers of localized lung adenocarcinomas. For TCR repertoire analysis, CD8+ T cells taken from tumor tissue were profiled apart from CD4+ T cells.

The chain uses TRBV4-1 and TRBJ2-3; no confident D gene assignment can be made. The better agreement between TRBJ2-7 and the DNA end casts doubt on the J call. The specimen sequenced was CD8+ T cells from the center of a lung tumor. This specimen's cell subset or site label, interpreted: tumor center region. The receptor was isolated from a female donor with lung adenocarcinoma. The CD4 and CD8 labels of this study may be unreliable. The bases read TGCGCCGGCAGCCGAGACACAGATACGCAGTACTTC. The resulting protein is CAGSRDTDTQYF.